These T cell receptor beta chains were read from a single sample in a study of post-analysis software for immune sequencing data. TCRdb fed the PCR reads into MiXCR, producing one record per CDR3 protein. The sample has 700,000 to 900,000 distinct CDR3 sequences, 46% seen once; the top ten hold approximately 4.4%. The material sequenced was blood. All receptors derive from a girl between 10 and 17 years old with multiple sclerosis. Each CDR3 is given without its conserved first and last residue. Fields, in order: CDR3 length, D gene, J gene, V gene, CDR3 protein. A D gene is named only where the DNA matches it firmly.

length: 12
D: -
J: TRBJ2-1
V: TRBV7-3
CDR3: ASSFGGVYNEQF

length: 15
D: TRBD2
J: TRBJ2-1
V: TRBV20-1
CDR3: SARGQREMVSYNEQF

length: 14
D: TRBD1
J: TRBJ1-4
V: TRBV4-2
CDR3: ASSSEDRVYNEKLF

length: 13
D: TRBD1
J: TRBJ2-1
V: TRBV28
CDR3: ASSLSGQGYNEQF

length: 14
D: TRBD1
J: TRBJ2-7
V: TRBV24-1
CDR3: ATSDSSGGLPYEQY

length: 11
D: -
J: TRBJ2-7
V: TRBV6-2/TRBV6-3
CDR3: ASSYGLTREQY

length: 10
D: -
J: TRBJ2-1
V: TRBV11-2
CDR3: ASSLMKYEQF

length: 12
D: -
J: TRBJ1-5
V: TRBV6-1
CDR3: ASSGAEWYQPQH

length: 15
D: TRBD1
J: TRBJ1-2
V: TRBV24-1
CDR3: ATSDPDTTTGGYGYT

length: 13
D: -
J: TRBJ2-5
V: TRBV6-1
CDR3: ASSTRDGNQETQY

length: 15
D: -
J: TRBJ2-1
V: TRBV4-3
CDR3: ASSQDSAPSSYNEQF

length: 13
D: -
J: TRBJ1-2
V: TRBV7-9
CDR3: ASSLEVSETRGYT

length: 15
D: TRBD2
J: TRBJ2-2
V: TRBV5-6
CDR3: ASSSMGLAGFTGELF

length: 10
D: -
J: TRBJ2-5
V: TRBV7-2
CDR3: ASSAFSGTQY

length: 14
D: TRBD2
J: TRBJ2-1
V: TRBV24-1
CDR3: ATSDEVSGSRGEQF

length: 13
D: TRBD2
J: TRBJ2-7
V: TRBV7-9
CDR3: ASSSGTRISYEQY

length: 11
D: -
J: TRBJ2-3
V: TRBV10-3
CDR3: AIRLGTKDTQY

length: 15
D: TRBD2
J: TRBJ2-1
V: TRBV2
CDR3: ASSGSGGPVSYNEQF

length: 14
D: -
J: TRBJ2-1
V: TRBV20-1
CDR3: SASEWEAEFYNEQF

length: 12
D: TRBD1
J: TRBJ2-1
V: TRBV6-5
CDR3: ASSLWTGGGEQF

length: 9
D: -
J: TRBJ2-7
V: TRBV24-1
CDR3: ATSDLYEQY

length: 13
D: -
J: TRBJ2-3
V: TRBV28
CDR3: ASTLGLRALDTQY

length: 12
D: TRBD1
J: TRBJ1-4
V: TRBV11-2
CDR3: ASSLHRGREKLF

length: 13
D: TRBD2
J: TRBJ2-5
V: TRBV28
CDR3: ASSPVAGEQETLY

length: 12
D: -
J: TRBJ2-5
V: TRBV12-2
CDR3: ASRFVQSQETQY

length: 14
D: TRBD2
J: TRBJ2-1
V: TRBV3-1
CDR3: ASSQVASGGWNEQF

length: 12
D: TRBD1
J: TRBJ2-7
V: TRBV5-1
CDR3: ASSSFGQEREQY

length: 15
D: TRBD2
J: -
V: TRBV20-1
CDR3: SASMGLAGVVYNEQY

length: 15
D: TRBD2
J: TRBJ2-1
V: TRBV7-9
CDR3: ASSPKAGESSYNEQF

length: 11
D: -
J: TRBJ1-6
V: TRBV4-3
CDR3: ASSQSRGSPLH

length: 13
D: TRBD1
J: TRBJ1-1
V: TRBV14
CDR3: ASSRNTGGMTEAF

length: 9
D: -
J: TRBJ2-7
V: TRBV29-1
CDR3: GGGSHYEQY

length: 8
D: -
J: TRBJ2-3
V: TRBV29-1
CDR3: SVVEAEQY

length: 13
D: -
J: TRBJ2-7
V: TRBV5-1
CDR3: ASSLGGVISYEQY

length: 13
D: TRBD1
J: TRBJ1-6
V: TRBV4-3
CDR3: ASSQDRDRASPLH

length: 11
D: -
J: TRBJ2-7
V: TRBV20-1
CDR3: SAPMRGQSEQY

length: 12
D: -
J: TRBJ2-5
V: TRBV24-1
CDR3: ATSDLTGGETQY

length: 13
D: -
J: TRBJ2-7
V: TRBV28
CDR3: ASSVLQGERNEQY

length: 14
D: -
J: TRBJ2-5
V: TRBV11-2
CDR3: ASSLLWQSLQETQY

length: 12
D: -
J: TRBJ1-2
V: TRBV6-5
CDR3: ATKISTPGGGYT